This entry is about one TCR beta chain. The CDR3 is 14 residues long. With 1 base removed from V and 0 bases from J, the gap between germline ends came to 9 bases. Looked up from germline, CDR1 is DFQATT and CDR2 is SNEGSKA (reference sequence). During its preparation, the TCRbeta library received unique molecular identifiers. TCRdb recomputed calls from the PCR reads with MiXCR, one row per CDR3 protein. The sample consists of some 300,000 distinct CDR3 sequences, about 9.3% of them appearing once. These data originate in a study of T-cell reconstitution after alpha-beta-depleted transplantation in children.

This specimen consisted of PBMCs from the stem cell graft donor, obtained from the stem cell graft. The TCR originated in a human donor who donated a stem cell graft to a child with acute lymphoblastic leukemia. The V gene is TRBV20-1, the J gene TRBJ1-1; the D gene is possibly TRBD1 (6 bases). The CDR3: CSARGAGVNTEAFF. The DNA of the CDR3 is TGCAGTGCTAGAGGAGCAGGGGTGAACACTGAAGCTTTCTTT.